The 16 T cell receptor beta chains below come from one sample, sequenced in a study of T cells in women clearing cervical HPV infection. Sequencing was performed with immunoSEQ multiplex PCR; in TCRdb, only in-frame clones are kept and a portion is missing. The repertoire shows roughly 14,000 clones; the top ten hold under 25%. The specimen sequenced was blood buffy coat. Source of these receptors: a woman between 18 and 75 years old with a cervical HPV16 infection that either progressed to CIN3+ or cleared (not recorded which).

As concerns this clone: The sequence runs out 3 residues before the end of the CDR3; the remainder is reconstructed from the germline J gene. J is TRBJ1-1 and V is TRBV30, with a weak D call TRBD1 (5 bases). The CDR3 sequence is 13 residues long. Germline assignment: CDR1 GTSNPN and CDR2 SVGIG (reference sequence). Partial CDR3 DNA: TGTGCCTGGAGGGCAGGGAGAAATATAGAA. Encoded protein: CAWRAGRNIE. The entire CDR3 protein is CAWRAGRNIEAFF.

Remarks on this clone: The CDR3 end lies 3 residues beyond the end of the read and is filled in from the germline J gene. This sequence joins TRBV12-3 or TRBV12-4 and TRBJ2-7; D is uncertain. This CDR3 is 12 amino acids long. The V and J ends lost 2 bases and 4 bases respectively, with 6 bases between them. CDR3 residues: CASSLNFYEQYF. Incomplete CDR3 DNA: TGTGCCAGCAGTTTAAACTTTTACGAG.

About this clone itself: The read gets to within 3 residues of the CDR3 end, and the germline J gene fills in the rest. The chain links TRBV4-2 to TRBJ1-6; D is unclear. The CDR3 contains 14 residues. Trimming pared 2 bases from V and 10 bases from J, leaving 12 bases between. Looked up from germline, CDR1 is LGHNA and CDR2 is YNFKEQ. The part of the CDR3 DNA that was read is TGTGCCAGCAGCCAAACAAACAGAGACTCACCC. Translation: CASSQTNRDSP. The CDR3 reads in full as CASSQTNRDSPLHF.

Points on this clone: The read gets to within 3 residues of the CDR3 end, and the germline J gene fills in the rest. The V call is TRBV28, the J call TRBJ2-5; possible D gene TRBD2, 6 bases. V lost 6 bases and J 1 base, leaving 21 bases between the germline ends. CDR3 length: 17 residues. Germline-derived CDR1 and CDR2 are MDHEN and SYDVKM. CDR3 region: CASSHDSLAYSQETQYF. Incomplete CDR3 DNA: TGTGCCAGCAGCCATGACTCACTAGCCTATTCCCAAGAGACC.

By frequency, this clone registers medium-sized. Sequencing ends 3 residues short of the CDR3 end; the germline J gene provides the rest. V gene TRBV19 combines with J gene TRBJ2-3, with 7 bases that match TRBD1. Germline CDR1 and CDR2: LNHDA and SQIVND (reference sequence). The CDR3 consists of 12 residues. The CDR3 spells CASSMMGQSQYF. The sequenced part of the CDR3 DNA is TGTGCCAGTAGTATGATGGGACAGTCG. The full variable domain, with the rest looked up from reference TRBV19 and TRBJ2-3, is DGGITQSPKYLFRKEGQNVTLSCEQNLNHDAMYWYRQDPGQGLRLIYYSQIVNDFQKGDIAEGYSVSREKKESFPLTVTSAQKNPTAFYLCASSMMGQSQYFGPGTRLTVL.

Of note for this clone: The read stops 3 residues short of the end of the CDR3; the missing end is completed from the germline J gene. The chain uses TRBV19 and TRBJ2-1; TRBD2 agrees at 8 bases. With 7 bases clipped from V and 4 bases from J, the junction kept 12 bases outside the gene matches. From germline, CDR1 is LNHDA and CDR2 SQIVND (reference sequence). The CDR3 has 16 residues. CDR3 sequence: CASMSEAGAYYNEQFF. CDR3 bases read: TGTGCCAGTATGTCGGAAGCGGGGGCCTATTACAATGAG.

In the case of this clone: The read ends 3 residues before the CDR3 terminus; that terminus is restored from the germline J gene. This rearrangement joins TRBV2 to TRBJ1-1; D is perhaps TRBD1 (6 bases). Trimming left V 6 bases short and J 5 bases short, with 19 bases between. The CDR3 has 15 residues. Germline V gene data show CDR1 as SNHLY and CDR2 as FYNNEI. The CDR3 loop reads CASSPLGVQGTEAFF. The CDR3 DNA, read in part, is TGTGCCAGCAGCCCCCTCGGGGTCCAGGGGACTGAA.

CDR3 protein: CASSPDSAGGGGEQFF. Incomplete CDR3 DNA: TGTGCCAGCTCACCGGATTCAGCGGGGGGCGGAGGTGAG. The chain has TRBV18 and TRBJ2-1, with TRBD2 matching 9 bases. The CDR3 end falls 3 residues outside the read, so it is completed with the germline J gene. CDR3 length equals 16 residues. Germline V CDR1 and CDR2: KGHSH, LQKENI. V dropped 3 bases and J dropped 9; count of bases not matched to a gene: 12.

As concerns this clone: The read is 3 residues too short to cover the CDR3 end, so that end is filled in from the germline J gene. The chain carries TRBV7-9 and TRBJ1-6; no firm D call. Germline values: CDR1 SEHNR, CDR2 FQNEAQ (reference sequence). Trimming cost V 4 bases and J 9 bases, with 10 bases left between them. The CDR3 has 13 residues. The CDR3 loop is CASSWAEGSPLHF. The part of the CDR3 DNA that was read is TGTGCCAGCAGCTGGGCCGAGGGTTCACCC.

CDR3 bases read: TGTGCCAGCAGCCGAGAACTAGCGGGGGGAGAGACC. This translates into CASSRELAGGET. The full CDR3 protein reads CASSRELAGGETQYF. The V gene is TRBV6-4, the J gene TRBJ2-5; 12 bases line up with TRBD2. Read sequence stops 3 residues before the CDR3 end, and the germline J gene provides the missing end. Germline V gene lookup returns CDR1 MRHNA and CDR2 SNTAGT. With 6 bases clipped from V and 4 bases from J, the junction kept 6 bases outside the gene matches. The CDR3 is made up of 15 amino acids.

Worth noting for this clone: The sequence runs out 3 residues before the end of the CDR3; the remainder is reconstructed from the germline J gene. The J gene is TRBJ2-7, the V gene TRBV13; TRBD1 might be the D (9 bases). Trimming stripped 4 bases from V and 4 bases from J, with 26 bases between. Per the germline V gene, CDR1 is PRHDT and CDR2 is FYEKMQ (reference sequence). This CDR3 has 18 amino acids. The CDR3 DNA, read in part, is TGTGCCAGCAGCTCCTCAATACCGGGGGGGACAGGGAATTACGAG. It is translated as CASSSSIPGGTGNYE. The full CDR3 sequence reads CASSSSIPGGTGNYEQYF. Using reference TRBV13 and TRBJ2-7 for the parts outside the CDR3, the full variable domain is AAGVIQSPRHLIKEKRETATLKCYPIPRHDTVYWYQQGPGQDPQFLISFYEKMQSDKGSIPDRFSAQQFSDYHSELNMSSLELGDSALYFCASSSSIPGGTGNYEQYFGPGTRLTVT.

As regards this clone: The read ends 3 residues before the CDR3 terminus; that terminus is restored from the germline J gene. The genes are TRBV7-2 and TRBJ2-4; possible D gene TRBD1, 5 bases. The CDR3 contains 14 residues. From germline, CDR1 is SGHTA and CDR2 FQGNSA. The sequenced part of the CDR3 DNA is TGTGCCAGCAGCTTAGCGGACACCAACTATGGT. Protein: CASSLADTNYG. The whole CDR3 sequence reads CASSLADTNYGQYF.

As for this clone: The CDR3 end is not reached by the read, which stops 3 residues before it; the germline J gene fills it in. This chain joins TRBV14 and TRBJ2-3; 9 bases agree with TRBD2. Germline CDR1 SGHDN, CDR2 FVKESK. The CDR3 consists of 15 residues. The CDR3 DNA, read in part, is TGTGCCAGCAGCCAAGGGACTAGCGCTAGTGAGACG. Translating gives CASSQGTSASET. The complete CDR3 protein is CASSQGTSASETQYF. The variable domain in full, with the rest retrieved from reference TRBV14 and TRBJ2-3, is EAGVTQFPSHSVIEKGQTVTLRCDPISGHDNLYWYRRVMGKEIKFLLHFVKESKQDESGMPNNRFLAERTGGTYSTLKVQPAELEDSGVYFCASSQGTSASETQYFGPGTRLTVL.

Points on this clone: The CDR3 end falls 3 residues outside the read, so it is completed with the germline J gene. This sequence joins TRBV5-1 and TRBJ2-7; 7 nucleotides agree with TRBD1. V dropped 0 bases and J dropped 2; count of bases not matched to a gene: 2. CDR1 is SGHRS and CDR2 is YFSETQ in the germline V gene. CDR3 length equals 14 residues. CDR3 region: CASSLGQGPYEQYF. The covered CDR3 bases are TGCGCCAGCAGCTTGGGACAGGGCCCCTACGAG.

CDR3 DNA, as far as it was read: TGCAGCGTTGAAGATCTGGGGGGGAAGACCGGGGAG. This translates into CSVEDLGGKTGE. The whole CDR3 sequence reads CSVEDLGGKTGELFF. The chain uses TRBV29-1 and TRBJ2-2; TRBD2 matches 7 bases. The DNA ends 3 residues before the CDR3 does, and the rest of the CDR3 is filled in from the germline J gene. CDR1 SQVTM and CDR2 ANQGSEA come from the germline V gene. The CDR3 is 15 amino acids. The junction had 6 bases not matched to a gene; V was cut back by 0 bases and J by 5 bases.

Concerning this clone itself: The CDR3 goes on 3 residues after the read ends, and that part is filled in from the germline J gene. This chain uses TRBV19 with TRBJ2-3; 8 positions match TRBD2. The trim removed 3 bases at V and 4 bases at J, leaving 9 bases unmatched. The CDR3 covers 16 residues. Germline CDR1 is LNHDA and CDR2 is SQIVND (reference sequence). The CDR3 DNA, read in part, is TGTGCCAGTAGTATGGCTGTCGGGGGGGCCCCAGATACG. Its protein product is CASSMAVGGAPDT. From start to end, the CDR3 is CASSMAVGGAPDTQYF.